One and the same sample provided the 4 T cell receptor beta chains below, sequenced in a study of blood T cell dynamics during melanoma immunotherapy. The repertoire was sequenced with immunoSEQ multiplex PCR; TCRdb's copy has only in-frame clones and lacks some. The profile shows approximately 2,800 clones, around 88% of them singletons. Time point defined: week 3, after first cycle of checkpoint inhibitor. Here the sequenced sample was blood, taken from a patient treated with checkpoint blockade. These receptors all stem from a human donor with melanoma.

This clone was counted once. This sequence joins TRBV4-3 and TRBJ1-4, with TRBD1 matching 9 bases. V was pared by 0 bases and J by 6 bases, with 8 bases of the junction left unmatched. This CDR3 contains 17 residues. Germline loops: CDR1 LGHNA, CDR2 YSLEER. In nucleotides, the CDR3 is TGCGCCAGCAGCCAAGATATAAGCGGGACAGGGTATGAAAAACTGTTTTTT. This encodes CASSQDISGTGYEKLFF.

J is TRBJ2-7 and V is TRBV11-3, with D maybe TRBD1 (6 bases). Germline V gives CDR1 SGHNT, CDR2 YENEEA. The CDR3 consists of 13 residues. V was cut by 5 bases and J by 7 bases, with 15 bases left in between. The DNA for the CDR3 is TGTGCCAGCAGCAAACGGGGACAATTGGAGCAGTACTTC. It specifies CASSKRGQLEQYF.

This sequence joins TRBV7-2 and TRBJ1-6; TRBD1 might be the D (6 bases). The CDR3 contains 15 residues. Germline V lookup: CDR1 SGHTA, CDR2 FQGNSA. The V end lost 1 base, the J end lost 6 bases, and 10 bases lay between the germline ends. CDR3 region: CASSLVIGGNSPLHF. The CDR3 coding sequence is TGTGCCAGCAGCTTAGTAATAGGGGGTAATTCACCCCTCCACTTT.

The chain employs TRBV18 and TRBJ2-7; D unclear. The length of the CDR3 is 13 residues. The germline V and J ends were trimmed by 2 bases and 5 bases, with 10 bases remaining between them. Per germline, CDR1 KGHSH and CDR2 LQKENI. Here the CDR3 reads CASSPKIRDEQYF. In nucleotides, the CDR3 is TGTGCCAGCTCACCAAAGATCCGCGACGAGCAGTACTTC.